Below, 8 T cell receptor beta chains from the same sample are listed, as sequenced in a study of T cell responses to AZD1222 COVID-19 vaccine. The protocol was immunoSEQ multiplex PCR, while the TCRdb copy is restricted to in-frame clones and leaves out a portion. The repertoire includes over 150,000 clones, around 90% of them detected once, and less than 0.55% sits in the top ten. The sample was peripheral blood, taken on day 0 of AZD1222 vaccination. All receptors come from an adult in good health.

This clone was detected only a few times. The chain's CDR3 is CASSDGADIYGYTF. CDR3 DNA sequence: TGTGCCAGCAGTGATGGCGCAGACATCTATGGCTACACCTTC. V and J are TRBV28 and TRBJ1-2; no clear D gene. The germline V gene has CDR1 MDHEN and CDR2 SYDVKM. V was clipped by 5 bases and J by 4 bases, with 14 bases between them. The CDR3 extends over 14 amino acids.

This sequence joins TRBV9 and TRBJ2-3; D is perhaps TRBD1 (5 bases). V lost 0 bases and J lost 6, with 14 bases in between. Germline V CDR1 and CDR2: SGDLS, YYNGEE. The CDR3 spans 15 residues. This chain's CDR3 is CASSVDGRASDTQYF. In DNA, the CDR3 is TGTGCCAGCAGCGTAGACGGCAGGGCGTCGGATACGCAGTATTTT.

V and J are TRBV9 and TRBJ2-7; no clear D gene. V dropped 4 bases and J dropped 1 base, with 9 bases sitting between them. The CDR3 contains 13 residues. Germline CDR1 SGDLS, CDR2 YYNGEE. DNA of the CDR3: TGTGCCAGCAGCACCCCCCCGTCCTACGAGCAGTACTTC. Its translation is CASSTPPSYEQYF.

The V and J genes are TRBV19 and TRBJ1-1; D remains ambiguous. Germline V gene sequence: CDR1 LNHDA, CDR2 SQIVND (reference sequence). The germline V and J ends were trimmed by 2 bases and 4 bases, with 8 bases remaining between them. The CDR3 consists of 13 residues. The CDR3: CASSIRASTEAFF. The CDR3 DNA follows: TGTGCCAGTAGTATAAGGGCGAGCACTGAAGCTTTCTTT. The whole variable domain, filled in from reference TRBV19 and TRBJ1-1, reads DGGITQSPKYLFRKEGQNVTLSCEQNLNHDAMYWYRQDPGQGLRLIYYSQIVNDFQKGDIAEGYSVSREKKESFPLTVTSAQKNPTAFYLCASSIRASTEAFFGQGTRLTVV.

This chain links TRBV24-1 with TRBJ2-2; D not resolved. Trimming took off 4 bases at V and 6 bases at J, with 5 bases between the two ends. The germline V gene has CDR1 KGHDR and CDR2 SFDVKD. The CDR3 has 12 residues. The CDR3 DNA is TGTGCCACCAGTGAGGGGTCCGGGGAGCTGTTTTTT. This gives the protein CATSEGSGELFF.

DNA for the CDR3: TGTGCCAGCAGCGGGAGGGGGGAAGGACCCTACGAGCAGTACTTC. It yields the protein CASSGRGEGPYEQYF. The rearrangement links TRBV9 to TRBJ2-7; either TRBD1 or TRBD2 may fit D (6 bases each). This CDR3 spans 15 amino acids. CDR1 is SGDLS and CDR2 is YYNGEE in the germline V gene. Trimming removed 3 bases from V and 2 bases from J, with 15 bases in between.

The genes are TRBV2 and TRBJ1-5, with 8 bases matching TRBD1. The J segment lost 6 bases and the V segment lost 2 bases, leaving 9 bases of the junction unmatched. From germline, CDR1 is SNHLY and CDR2 FYNNEI. This CDR3 is 16 amino acids long. CDR3 protein: CASSELMGQVVQPQHF. The CDR3 nucleotides read TGTGCCAGCAGTGAATTGATGGGACAGGTAGTTCAGCCCCAGCATTTT.

This clone was seen more than once but under ten times. This chain connects TRBV10-2 to TRBJ2-2, with D tentatively TRBD1 or TRBD2 (5 bases each). The germline CDR1 and CDR2 sequences are WSHSY and SAAADI. V lost 7 bases to trimming and J lost 1 base, with 16 bases between them. The CDR3 spans 16 residues. CDR3 DNA sequence: TGCGCCAGCACCCCCGGGACGGGAAAGAACACCGGGGAGCTGTTTTTT. Amino acids: CASTPGTGKNTGELFF.